Below, 22 T cell receptor beta chains from the same sample are listed, as sequenced in a study of beta chain features in type 1 diabetes. The investigators reverse transcribed all of the isolated RNA, so they sequenced expressed TCRB transcripts. Data came from immunoSEQ multiplex PCR; TCRdb stores just in-frame clones and leaves some out. Here the sample spans 350,000 to 400,000 clones, roughly 15% being singletons. Input material: naive CD4+ T cells from blood. The receptors here all came from a woman aged 18-35 years in good health.

This clone was counted between two and nine times. The genes are TRBV5-4 and TRBJ2-3; 7 bases align to TRBD2. This CDR3 is built from 19 residues. Germline-derived CDR1 and CDR2 are SGHNT and YYREEE (reference sequence). V dropped 2 bases and J dropped 0; count of bases not matched to a gene: 15. As DNA, the CDR3 is TGTGCCAGCAGCTTCCACCCAGCGGGACCTATGTATAGCACAGATACGCAGTATTTT. Protein product: CASSFHPAGPMYSTDTQYF.

This clone has only one observation. The rearrangement links TRBV7-2 to TRBJ2-1; 14 bases map to TRBD2. The CDR3 covers 17 residues. CDR1 and CDR2 from the germline V gene are SGHTA and FQGNSA. Unmatched junction bases numbered 6, after V lost 3 bases and J lost 5 bases. CDR3 sequence (DNA): TGTGCCAGCAGCTTTGCCGGGACTAGCGGGGGACACAATGAGCAGTTCTTC. It yields the protein CASSFAGTSGGHNEQFF.

This clone has more than one count but fewer than ten. The chain has TRBV28 and TRBJ2-7, with 9 nucleotides matching TRBD2. There are 15 residues in the CDR3. The ends lost 5 bases at V and 4 bases at J; junction bases unmatched: 9. Per germline, CDR1 MDHEN and CDR2 SYDVKM. CDR3 region: CASSPHPSGTYEQYF. CDR3 bases: TGTGCCAGCAGTCCACACCCTAGCGGGACGTACGAGCAGTACTTC.

This clone was seen more than once but under ten times. V is TRBV10-2 and J is TRBJ1-1; no firm D call. Germline V CDR1 and CDR2: WSHSY, SAAADI. Trimming took off 0 bases at V and 0 bases at J, with 17 bases between the two ends. This CDR3 spans 18 amino acids. The CDR3 loop reads CASSESTSGWIMNTEAFF. CDR3 coding DNA: TGCGCCAGCAGTGAGTCGACTTCTGGGTGGATCATGAACACTGAAGCTTTCTTT.

The V and J genes are TRBV7-9 and TRBJ2-1; possibly TRBD2 for D (5 bases). CDR1 is SEHNR, CDR2 FQNEAQ, per germline (reference sequence). V lost 5 bases to trimming and J lost 0 bases, with 11 bases between them. The CDR3 extends over 15 amino acids. CDR3 DNA: TGTGCCAGCAGCCCGGCCGGGATCTCCTACAATGAGCAGTTCTTC. Protein product: CASSPAGISYNEQFF.

The V gene is TRBV4-2, the J gene TRBJ1-2; D ambiguous. Trimming removed 0 bases at V and 7 bases at J, with 6 bases between. Germline CDR1 and CDR2: LGHNA and YNFKEQ. This CDR3 is built from 12 residues. CDR3 DNA: TGTGCCAGCAGCCAAGATCGAGGTGGCTACACCTTC. This encodes CASSQDRGGYTF.

This clone was seen once. The rearrangement uses TRBV19 and TRBJ2-2; the match to TRBD2 covers 13 bases. The V and J ends lost 4 bases and 4 bases, in that order; junction bases with no gene match: 9. There are 18 residues in the CDR3. Germline loops: CDR1 LNHDA, CDR2 SQIVND (reference sequence). DNA for the CDR3: TGTGCCAGTAGTACTTTCAAGGGACTAGCGGGACTCACCGGGGAGCTGTTTTTT. Its translation: CASSTFKGLAGLTGELFF.

In its sample, this clone was seen a few times. The V gene is TRBV19, the J gene TRBJ2-5; 15 nucleotides match TRBD2. Germline V gives CDR1 LNHDA, CDR2 SQIVND (reference sequence). This CDR3 comprises 16 residues. V lost 9 bases to trimming and J lost 4 bases; unmatched junction nucleotides: 9. The CDR3 DNA reads as TGTGCCAGCACCTCGGGACTAGCGGGAGGAGGAGAGACCCAGTACTTC. Its translation: CASTSGLAGGGETQYF.

The chain is built from TRBV9 and TRBJ2-1; TRBD2 matches 7 bases. Germline loops: CDR1 SGDLS, CDR2 YYNGEE. This CDR3 region has 16 residues. Trimming removed 3 bases from V and 3 bases from J; junction bases left unmatched: 9. The CDR3 region is CASSAPHGGGYNEQFF. CDR3 bases: TGTGCCAGCAGCGCCCCGCATGGCGGGGGCTACAATGAGCAGTTCTTC.

The rearrangement joins TRBV27 to TRBJ2-7, with 8 positions matching TRBD1. V lost 7 bases and J lost 6; bases outside the gene matches: 11. From germline, CDR1 is MNHEY and CDR2 SMNVEV (reference sequence). The CDR3 extends over 14 amino acids. CDR3 sequence reads: CASTRTGRWVEQYF. CDR3 bases: TGTGCCAGCACCAGGACAGGGAGGTGGGTCGAGCAGTACTTC.

The rearrangement links TRBV25-1 to TRBJ2-7, with D perhaps matching TRBD2 (6 bases). CDR3 length: 16 residues. Germline V gives CDR1 MGHDK, CDR2 SYGVNS. Trimming stripped 3 bases from V and 6 bases from J, with 21 bases between. The CDR3 is CASSEGPQAGLREQYF. CDR3 nucleotide sequence: TGTGCCAGCAGTGAGGGCCCACAGGCGGGGCTGCGCGAGCAGTACTTC.

This clone was observed a handful of times. This chain uses TRBV30 with TRBJ1-1; D unresolved. The ends were cut back, 6 bases at V and 11 bases at J, with 19 bases in the middle. This CDR3 is built from 12 residues. CDR1 and CDR2 (germline): GTSNPN, SVGIG (reference sequence). The CDR3 DNA sequence: TGTGCCTGTTCATTGTGGAGGGCGTCGGCTTTCTTT. Translation: CACSLWRASAFF.

The gene calls are TRBV20-1 and TRBJ1-4; no firm D call. The CDR3 has 11 amino acids. The germline V gene encodes CDR1 DFQATT and CDR2 SNEGSKA (reference sequence). Deletions cut 8 bases from V and 8 bases from J, with 12 bases between. The CDR3 loop reads CSIPLLEKLFF. The CDR3 bases are TGCAGTATCCCCCTTTTGGAAAAACTGTTTTTT.

V gene TRBV5-4 combines with J gene TRBJ2-3; 11 bases match TRBD2. In germline, CDR1 is SGHNT, CDR2 YYREEE (reference sequence). The CDR3 contains 15 residues. After removal of 3 bases from V and 2 bases from J, the junction contained 2 bases not matched to a gene. The CDR3 protein is CASSWGLADTDTQYF. Written as DNA, the CDR3 is TGTGCCAGCAGCTGGGGACTAGCGGACACAGATACGCAGTATTTT.

This sequence joins TRBV4-1 and TRBJ2-5; perhaps TRBD1 as D (5 bases). The CDR3 is 17 amino acids. V lost 3 bases to trimming and J lost 3 bases, with 20 bases between them. Germline V lookup: CDR1 MGHRA, CDR2 YSYEKL. CDR3 sequence (DNA): TGCGCCAGCAGCCAGGTCTCAAGGGCAGGGCCGGAAGAGACCCAGTACTTC. Its protein is CASSQVSRAGPEETQYF.

This sequence joins TRBV4-2 and TRBJ1-1, with 9 bases that match TRBD1. The CDR3 sequence is 16 residues long. CDR1 and CDR2 (germline): LGHNA, YNFKEQ. V dropped 0 bases and J dropped 3; count of bases not matched to a gene: 5. In DNA form, the CDR3 reads TGTGCCAGCAGCCAAGATTGGGACAGGGAATACACTGAAGCTTTCTTT. It codes for CASSQDWDREYTEAFF.

The chain employs TRBV27 and TRBJ1-1, with a possible D match to TRBD1 (5 bases). V lost 6 bases and J 7 bases, leaving 18 bases between the germline ends. The CDR3 runs 14 residues. Germline assignment: CDR1 MNHEY and CDR2 SMNVEV (reference sequence). The CDR3 DNA reads TGTGCCAGCAGACGTTCAGGGTTCCTACTTGAAGCTTTCTTT. It translates to CASRRSGFLLEAFF.

The chain couples TRBV19 to TRBJ2-1, with 8 nucleotides matching TRBD2. The J segment lost 9 bases and the V segment lost 7 bases, leaving 14 bases of the junction unmatched. The CDR3 contains 15 residues. Germline V gives CDR1 LNHDA, CDR2 SQIVND (reference sequence). The CDR3 sequence: CASMRGSGRSGEQFF. DNA of the CDR3: TGTGCCAGTATGCGGGGAAGCGGGAGATCGGGTGAGCAGTTCTTC.

The sample holds a few counts of this clone. The gene calls are TRBV5-6 and TRBJ2-7; a weak D match, TRBD1 (7 bases). With 3 bases removed from V and 6 bases from J, the gap between germline ends came to 22 bases. The germline V gene encodes CDR1 SGHDT and CDR2 YYEEEE. CDR3 length: 16 residues. The CDR3 region has the DNA TGTGCCAGCAGCTCGACAGGGACTCTCTTTGCCTCCGAGCAGTACTTC. Protein: CASSSTGTLFASEQYF.

The chain is built from TRBV5-1 and TRBJ2-5, with TRBD1 identical over 11 bases. J gave up 5 bases and V 4 bases, and 7 bases lay outside the gene matches. Germline loops: CDR1 SGHRS, CDR2 YFSETQ. This CDR3 comprises 15 residues. The DNA of the CDR3 is TGCGCCAGCAGCATACGGACAGGGGGCTCGGAGACCCAGTACTTC. It encodes CASSIRTGGSETQYF.

This rearrangement joins TRBV30 to TRBJ2-4, with a weak D call TRBD1 (6 bases). Trimming removed 2 bases at V and 4 bases at J, with 18 bases between. From germline, CDR1 is GTSNPN and CDR2 SVGIG (reference sequence). The CDR3 is made up of 16 amino acids. The CDR3, as DNA: TGTGCCTGGAGTCTCTCAAGACGAACAGGGAAAAACATTCAGTACTTC. This encodes CAWSLSRRTGKNIQYF. The full variable domain, its missing parts supplied by reference TRBV30 and TRBJ2-4, is SQTIHQWPATLVQPVGSPLSLECTVEGTSNPNLYWYRQAAGRGLQLLFYSVGIGQISSEVPQNLSASRPQDRQFILSSKKLLLSDSGFYLCAWSLSRRTGKNIQYFGAGTRLSVL.

V usage is TRBV29-1 and J usage is TRBJ2-4; tentative D call: TRBD2 (5 bases). CDR1 is SQVTM and CDR2 is ANQGSEA in the germline V gene. V was clipped by 7 bases and J by 1 base, with 35 bases between them. The length of the CDR3 is 21 residues. Written as DNA, the CDR3 is TGCAGCGACGGGGTGGCGTTTGGACGGCCTCGAAAGGGAAGGGCCAAAAACATTCAGTACTTC. It is translated as CSDGVAFGRPRKGRAKNIQYF.